Each of the 12 T cell receptor beta chains below was sequenced from the same sample in a study of T cell responses to AZD1222 COVID-19 vaccine (TCRdb year 2021). The sample's time point label, in plain terms: about 28 days (+/-7) after the second vaccine dose. The library was made by the immunoSEQ multiplex PCR assay. TCRdb's version of the immuneACCESS table is confined to in-frame rearrangements and falls short of the full clone set. An unresolved V gene accounts for under half of the shortfall where checked; the remainder is of unknown origin. The sample table lists approximately 130,000 clones, 80% to 90% of them with a count of one. The top ten clonotypes cover approximately 9.8% of the sample. The sequenced sample was peripheral blood, obtained 28 days after the second AZD1222 dose. Source of these receptors: an adult who received the AZD1222 COVID-19 vaccine.

This sequence joins TRBV19 and TRBJ1-5, with a tentative D call TRBD1 (5 bases). V lost 1 base and J lost 6, with 10 bases in between. In germline, CDR1 is LNHDA, CDR2 SQIVND (reference sequence). This CDR3 is 14 amino acids long. The CDR3 bases are TGTGCCAGTAGTATAGTAGGGACTAGTCAGCCCCAGCATTTT. Its translation: CASSIVGTSQPQHF.

V is TRBV11-2 and J is TRBJ1-3, with a possible D match to TRBD1 (6 bases). The germline V gene encodes CDR1 SGHAT and CDR2 FQNNGV. This CDR3 comprises 11 residues. With 5 bases removed from V and 7 bases from J, the gap between germline ends came to 6 bases. CDR3 sequence: CASSTGNTIYF. CDR3 bases: TGTGCCAGCAGCACAGGGAACACCATATATTTT.

The chain recombines TRBV5-1 with TRBJ2-5, with a possible D match to TRBD2 (5 bases). This CDR3 comprises 13 residues. Trimming cost V 4 bases and J 5 bases, with 12 bases left between them. CDR1 is SGHRS, CDR2 YFSETQ, per germline. The CDR3 DNA is TGCGCCAGCAGCCTTGGGTTAGCGGAGACCCAGTACTTC. It is translated as CASSLGLAETQYF. Complete variable domain (other parts from reference TRBV5-1 and TRBJ2-5): KAGVTQTPRYLIKTRGQQVTLSCSPISGHRSVSWYQQTPGQGLQFLFEYFSETQRNKGNFPGRFSGRQFSNSRSEMNVSTLELGDSALYLCASSLGLAETQYFGPGTRLLVL.

This chain connects TRBV5-4 to TRBJ2-4; 7 nucleotides line up with TRBD2. The CDR3 covers 15 residues. Germline-derived CDR1 and CDR2 are SGHNT and YYREEE (reference sequence). Trimming removed 4 bases from V and 4 bases from J; junction bases left unmatched: 8. CDR3 in DNA: TGTGCCAGCAGCCTGGTCGGGGGGAAGAAAAACATTCAGTACTTC. This sequence encodes CASSLVGGKKNIQYF. The whole variable domain, filled in from reference TRBV5-4 and TRBJ2-4, reads ETGVTQSPTHLIKTRGQQVTLRCSSQSGHNTVSWYQQALGQGPQFIFQYYREEENGRGNFPPRFSGLQFPNYSSELNVNALELDDSALYLCASSLVGGKKNIQYFGAGTRLSVL.

This clone showed up just once. This chain links TRBV27 with TRBJ2-5, with 8 nucleotides matching TRBD1. The CDR3 runs 14 residues. J gave up 7 bases and V 6 bases, and 10 bases lay outside the gene matches. Per germline, CDR1 MNHEY and CDR2 SMNVEV (reference sequence). The DNA for the CDR3 is TGTGCCAGCAGCAGACAGGGGCCGCGGGGGACCCAGTACTTC. Translated: CASSRQGPRGTQYF.

The chain combines TRBV19 with TRBJ2-5; D perhaps matches TRBD1 (6 bases). The germline gives CDR1 LNHDA, CDR2 SQIVND (reference sequence). This CDR3 spans 16 amino acids. V was pared by 3 bases and J by 1 base, with 15 bases between. As DNA, the CDR3 is TGTGCCAGTAGTATTGGTCGAGGACAGATCCAAGAGACCCAGTACTTC. It codes for CASSIGRGQIQETQYF.

The CDR3 sequence: CAWSEAVGSYEQYF. The CDR3 DNA sequence: TGTGCCTGGAGTGAGGCAGTCGGCTCCTACGAGCAGTACTTC. J is TRBJ2-7 and V is TRBV30; no clear D gene. V was shortened by 1 base and J by 0 bases, with 10 bases between the two germline ends. This CDR3 contains 14 residues. The germline CDR1 and CDR2 sequences are GTSNPN and SVGIG (reference sequence).

The J gene is TRBJ1-1, the V gene TRBV5-6; a possible D gene is TRBD1 (5 bases). CDR3 length: 15 amino acids. Germline V gene sequence: CDR1 SGHDT, CDR2 YYEEEE. The germline V and J ends were trimmed by 5 bases and 0 bases, with 14 bases remaining between them. CDR3 in amino acids: CASRKPGRMNTEAFF. The CDR3, as DNA: TGTGCCAGCAGGAAACCGGGACGCATGAACACTGAAGCTTTCTTT.

The chain carries TRBV9 and TRBJ2-2; 8 positions match TRBD2. Trimming removed 4 bases from V and 2 bases from J; junction bases left unmatched: 1. This CDR3 has 14 residues. Germline V gene sequence: CDR1 SGDLS, CDR2 YYNGEE. The CDR3 loop reads CASSRGGNTGELFF. The CDR3 bases are TGTGCCAGCAGCCGGGGGGGCAACACCGGGGAGCTGTTTTTT.

A single count supports this clone. V usage is TRBV6-5 and J usage is TRBJ1-5, with a tentative D call TRBD1 (5 bases). Trimming took 5 bases from V and 9 from J, leaving 14 bases between them. In germline, CDR1 is MNHEY, CDR2 SVGAGI. The CDR3 is 13 amino acids. In nucleotides, the CDR3 is TGTGCCAGCAGTCGCGACAGTCTACTGCCCCAGCATTTT. This translates into CASSRDSLLPQHF.

This clone has more than one count but fewer than ten. The CDR3 protein is CASSLGQIPEAFF. DNA of the CDR3: TGTGCCAGCAGCTTGGGGCAAATACCTGAAGCTTTCTTT. The chain links TRBV5-4 to TRBJ1-1, with no clear D. CDR3 length: 13 amino acids. Germline V lookup: CDR1 SGHNT, CDR2 YYREEE (reference sequence). With 0 bases removed from V and 6 bases from J, the gap between germline ends came to 9 bases.

This clone has just a few counts. The J gene is TRBJ2-7, the V gene TRBV9; D is perhaps TRBD2 (6 bases). Germline assignment: CDR1 SGDLS and CDR2 YYNGEE. The length of the CDR3 is 17 residues. With 0 bases removed from V and 6 bases from J, the gap between germline ends came to 22 bases. The CDR3 DNA is TGTGCCAGCAGCGTAGGGGTACTCGCGGGGATGGTTGGCGAGCAGTACTTC. This codes for CASSVGVLAGMVGEQYF.